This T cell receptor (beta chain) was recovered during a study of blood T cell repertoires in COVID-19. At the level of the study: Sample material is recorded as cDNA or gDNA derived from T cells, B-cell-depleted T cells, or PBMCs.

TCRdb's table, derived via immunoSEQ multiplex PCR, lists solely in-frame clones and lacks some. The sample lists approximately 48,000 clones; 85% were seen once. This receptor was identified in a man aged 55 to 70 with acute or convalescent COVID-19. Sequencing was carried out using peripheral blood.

CDR3 DNA: TGTGCCAGCAGATCCCGGGACAGAAATTCACCCCTCCACTTT. This translates into CASRSRDRNSPLHF. The V gene is TRBV2, the J gene TRBJ1-6; TRBD1 aligns across 7 bases. The CDR3 spans 14 residues. In germline, CDR1 is SNHLY, CDR2 FYNNEI. J lost 7 bases, V lost 6 bases, and 6 bases had no gene match.